The clone carrying this T cell receptor (beta chain) appeared a single time. Its specificity is not known. These data belong to a study of PD-L1 blockade in urothelial cancer. Study context: Patients took up atezolizumab in about 2014 at 1,200 mg intravenously every 3 weeks.

The study's findings and limits: Durable benefit accompanied greater 3-week expansion of tumor-associated blood clones.

Measured with immunoSEQ multiplex PCR; TCRdb has only the in-frame clones, and not every one. The data show about 81,000 clones, with more than 90% seen just once and roughly 9.4% held by the top ten. The CDR3 is 15 amino acids. V shed 4 bases and J shed 6 bases, with 17 bases lying between them. Germline CDR1 SGHKS, CDR2 YYEKEE (reference sequence). This receptor was taken from a man aged 55-75 years with urothelial cancer. The gene calls are TRBV5-5 and TRBJ1-5, with a weak D call TRBD1 (5 bases). Sequencing used PBMCs, obtained around atezolizumab (anti-PD-L1) treatment. This chain's CDR3 is CASSAQGGGSQPQHF. The DNA for the CDR3 is TGTGCCAGCAGCGCCCAGGGCGGCGGCAGTCAGCCCCAGCATTTT.